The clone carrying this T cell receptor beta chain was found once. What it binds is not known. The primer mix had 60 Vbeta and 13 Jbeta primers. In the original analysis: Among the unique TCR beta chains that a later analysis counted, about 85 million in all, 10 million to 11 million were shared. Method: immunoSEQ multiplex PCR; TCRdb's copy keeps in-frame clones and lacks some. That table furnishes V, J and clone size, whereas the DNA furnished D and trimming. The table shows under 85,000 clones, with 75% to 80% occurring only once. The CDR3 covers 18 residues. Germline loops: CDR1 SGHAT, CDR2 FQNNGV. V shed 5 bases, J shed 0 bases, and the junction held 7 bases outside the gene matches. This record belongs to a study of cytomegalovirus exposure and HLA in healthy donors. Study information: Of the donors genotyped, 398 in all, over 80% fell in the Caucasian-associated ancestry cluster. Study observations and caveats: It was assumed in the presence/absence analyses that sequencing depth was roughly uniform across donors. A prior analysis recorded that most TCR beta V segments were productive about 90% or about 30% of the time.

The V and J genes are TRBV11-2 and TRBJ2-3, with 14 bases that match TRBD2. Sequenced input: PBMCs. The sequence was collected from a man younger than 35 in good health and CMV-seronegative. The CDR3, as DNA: TGTGCCAGCAGCCCAAGACTAGCGGGGGGGCAAAGCACAGATACGCAGTATTTT. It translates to CASSPRLAGGQSTDTQYF.